This TCR beta chain was retrieved from a study of early T cells in non-severe SARS-CoV-2 infection. Overall study context: From unsorted whole blood, bulk RNA was sequenced, and the chains remained unpaired. Study conclusions and caveats: Lookups in VDJdb leaned toward anti-spike CD8 responses and missed private and CD4 specificities.

For this clonotype: Antigen specificity is unknown.

V lost 2 bases and J lost 4, with 8 bases in between. CDR3 length equals 13 residues. CDR1 MNHEY and CDR2 SVGAGI come from the germline V gene. Tagging with unique molecular identifiers was applied to individual cDNA molecules. TCRdb reanalysed the 5' RACE reads using MiXCR and keeps one entry per CDR3 protein. The sample has 100,000 to 120,000 distinct CDR3 sequences, 10% to 15% seen once; the top ten hold 3.8%. Sequences were derived from whole blood, sampled at baseline. The V gene is TRBV6-5, the J gene TRBJ2-5; D possibly corresponds to TRBD2 (6 bases). This clonotype was sampled from an adult who was a healthcare worker with PCR-confirmed SARS-CoV-2 infection or an uninfected control (not recorded which). Here the CDR3 DNA reads TGTGCCAGCAGTTACCTCGGGGGAGAGACCCAGTACTTC. Translation gives CASSYLGGETQYF.